Following are 6 T cell receptor beta chains from one sample sequenced in a study of blood T cells in healthy people across ages. PCR was performed a second time for about 7 to 11 cycles using a sample-barcoded 5' primer and a J-beta primer mix. Each CDR3 protein is one row after TCRdb ran MiXCR on the 5' RACE reads. Here the sample spans around 1,500,000 distinct CDR3 sequences, approximately 42% being singletons. The sequencing input was blood. The receptors derive from a woman between 18 and 29 years old in good health.

As concerns this clonotype: At one of its ends the junction is not consistent with the germline gene, which may arise from a read error. The gene calls are TRBV6-5 and TRBJ2-1; D may correspond to TRBD1 or TRBD2 (6 bases each). The germline gives CDR1 MNHEY, CDR2 SVGAGI. The CDR3 runs to 15 residues. In DNA, the CDR3 is TGTGCCAGCACAAACGTGGGGGGCTCCTCCAATGAGCAGTTCTTC. This gives the protein CASTNVGGSSNEQFF.

This chain links TRBV6-5 with TRBJ2-7; a possible D gene is TRBD1 (7 bases). Germline loops: CDR1 MNHEY, CDR2 SVGAGI. V dropped 4 bases and J dropped 4 bases, with 20 bases sitting between them. The CDR3 consists of 16 residues. CDR3 in DNA: TGTGCCAGCAGTTGGAGGGGGCGCCAATTAAGATACGAGCAGTACTTC. It is translated as CASSWRGRQLRYEQYF.

A note on this clonotype: An end of the junction does not agree with germline; a read error may underlie this. The chain is built from TRBV6-1 and TRBJ1-2; no firm D call. Germline V gene sequence: CDR1 MNHNS, CDR2 SASEGT. The CDR3 totals 13 residues. CDR3 sequence: CASSSGSYYGYNF. CDR3 nucleotides: TGTGCCAGCAGCTCCGGAAGCTACTATGGCTACAACTTC.

This chain uses TRBV6-2 or TRBV6-3 with TRBJ2-1; D gene uncertain. The CDR3 length is 15 residues. With 4 bases removed from V and 1 base from J, the gap between germline ends came to 11 bases. Germline lookup yields CDR1 MNHEY and CDR2 SVGEGT. Here the CDR3 DNA reads TGTGCCAGCAGTTCCCCCGTTAGGTCCTACAATGAGCAGTTCTTC. Translated, it gives CASSSPVRSYNEQFF.

This clonotype was observed a few times. This chain uses TRBV12-3 or TRBV12-4 with TRBJ2-7, with 7 bases aligning to TRBD1. The CDR3 loop spans 15 amino acids. V dropped 1 base and J dropped 0; count of bases not matched to a gene: 3. The CDR3 sequence is CASSLGDSTSYEQYF. CDR3 DNA sequence: TGTGCCAGCAGTTTAGGGGACAGTACCTCCTACGAGCAGTACTTC.

This clonotype was observed a handful of times. This chain links TRBV12-5 with TRBJ2-7, with 8 bases aligning to TRBD1. Germline loops: CDR1 LGHNT, CDR2 FRNRAP. The CDR3 runs to 13 residues. V was pared by 6 bases and J by 2 bases, with 3 bases of the junction left unmatched. CDR3 sequence reads: CASGGTGPYEQYF. The DNA for the CDR3 is TGTGCTAGTGGGGGGACAGGACCCTACGAGCAGTACTTC.